The 3 T cell receptor beta chains in this list originate from one sample, sequenced in a study of shared clonotypes between healthy human individuals (dated by TCRdb to 2018 to 2020). Library construction relied on the immunoSEQ multiplex PCR assay. Here the immuneACCESS table is served through TCRdb, limited to in-frame sequences with V and J called. Missing clones are a known gap in these copies; in checked studies unresolved V genes cover under half, and the rest lacks a known reason. The sample table shows some 1.1 million clones, and 70% to 80% are seen once. Jointly, the top ten make up roughly 0.82% of the sample. The sample was memory CD4+ T cells from PBMCs. The cell subset or site label for this specimen denotes: CD45RA-negative fraction. The origin of the receptors is a man younger than 35 in good health. Some clones in this sample may be carry-over from other donors' samples.

This chain joins TRBV5-1 and TRBJ1-5; weak D call: TRBD1 (6 bases). The CDR3 runs 15 residues. Germline V CDR1 and CDR2: SGHRS, YFSETQ. Trimming pared 4 bases from V and 7 bases from J, leaving 18 bases between. In nucleotides, the CDR3 is TGCGCCAGCAGCAGGACCGGGACAAGGTTCCAGCCCCAGCATTTT. Protein: CASSRTGTRFQPQHF.

This clone was counted a few times. The chain couples TRBV6-5 to TRBJ2-7, with 8 bases that match TRBD2. The V and J ends lost 6 bases and 1 base, in that order; junction bases with no gene match: 8. Germline CDR1 reads MNHEY; CDR2 reads SVGAGI. The CDR3 runs 15 residues. For the CDR3, the DNA is TGTGCCAGCAGGGGAGTCGGGGGGGGATCCTACGAGCAGTACTTC. Amino acid sequence: CASRGVGGGSYEQYF.

The chain employs TRBV7-2 and TRBJ2-2; D is undetermined. The CDR3 is made up of 16 amino acids. V lost 2 bases and J 2 bases, leaving 12 bases between the germline ends. Germline CDR1 and CDR2: SGHTA and FQGNSA. As DNA, the CDR3 is TGTGCCAGCAGCTTAAGATACGGCCCCAACACCGGGGAGCTGTTTTTT. It yields the protein CASSLRYGPNTGELFF. Full variable domain (missing parts from reference TRBV7-2 and TRBJ2-2): GAGVSQSPSNKVTEKGKDVELRCDPISGHTALYWYRQSLGQGLEFLIYFQGNSAPDKSGLPSDRFSAERTGGSVSTLTIQRTQQEDSAVYLCASSLRYGPNTGELFFGEGSRLTVL.